The clone carrying this TCR beta chain has a single count. The source of the sample is a study of blood T cell repertoires in COVID-19. Across the study: Spain, Italy and the United States supplied samples that represented acute and convalescent COVID-19. T cells, B-cell-depleted T cells, or PBMCs supplied cDNA or gDNA.

CDR1 is MGHRA and CDR2 is YSYEKL in the germline V gene. V lost 0 bases and J 7 bases, leaving 22 bases between the germline ends. CDR3 size: 17 residues. Authors' processing steps: Researchers report that nucleated cell counts were estimated from reference gene primer amplification. The repertoire was sequenced with immunoSEQ multiplex PCR; TCRdb's copy has only in-frame clones and lacks some. The V and J calls and the clone size are those of that table, but D and trimming were determined from the DNA. The table shows 35,000 to 45,000 clones, with 77% occurring only once. This TCR was recovered from a woman aged 65 to 85 with acute or convalescent COVID-19. The sequencing sample was made of peripheral blood. The chain uses TRBV4-1 and TRBJ2-7; D might be TRBD2 (6 bases). The CDR3 loop is CASSQEGKGRRTKEQYF. Here the CDR3 DNA reads TGCGCCAGCAGCCAAGAAGGGAAGGGACGTAGGACTAAGGAGCAGTACTTC.